This T cell receptor beta chain was obtained from a study of blood T cell repertoires in COVID-19. Study details: Donors in the United States, Italy and Spain gave samples during acute or convalescent COVID-19. In each case, the material was cDNA or gDNA derived from T cells, B-cell-depleted T cells, or PBMCs.

Germline V lookup: CDR1 SGDLS, CDR2 YYNGEE. The CDR3 contains 12 residues. The ends were cut back, 0 bases at V and 11 bases at J, with 11 bases in the middle. Original handling: Nucleated cell counts were estimated from reference gene primer amplification. This table comes from immunoSEQ multiplex PCR, and its TCRdb copy is limited to in-frame clones, with some not included. Clone size and the V and J calls come from that table; the DNA yielded D and trimming. Of 55,000 to 80,000 clones in the sample, over 80% were seen once. This chain joins TRBV9 and TRBJ1-1; the D is unclear. Sequencing was carried out using peripheral blood. The receptor was isolated from a human donor in a cohort sampled during active COVID-19. The CDR3 nucleotides read TGTGCCAGCAGCGTAGGAGGGCTTGAGGCTTTCTTT. Translating it yields CASSVGGLEAFF.